These T cell receptor beta chains were read from a single sample in a study of T cell changes during pregnancy in multiple sclerosis. Clones were read by immunoSEQ multiplex PCR, and TCRdb kept only the in-frame ones, dropping some. The table records approximately 97,000 clones, about nine tenths of them present only once. Sample: peripheral blood, taken after pregnancy. The receptors were gathered from a female donor in good health, enrolled as a control in a pregnancy study. Each CDR3 is given with its conserved first and last residue. D genes are given only for firm matches. Rows may omit the clone size; those that give it use once, few, many or a size class.

once,TRBD2,TRBV7-2,TRBJ2-1,CASSLSGTYNEQFF,TGTGCCAGCAGCCTGAGCGGGACCTACAATGAGCAGTTCTTC
.,TRBD2,TRBV9,TRBJ2-7,CASSDHPGLAGTEQYF,TGTGCCAGCAGCGATCATCCGGGACTAGCGGGAACCGAGCAGTACTTC
.,.,TRBV19,TRBJ1-6,CASSIDLGSSYNSPLHF,TGTGCCAGTAGTATAGATCTCGGGAGCTCCTATAATTCACCCCTCCACTTT
.,.,TRBV11-2,TRBJ1-3,CASSRNRGNTIYF,TGTGCCAGCAGCCGGAACAGAGGAAACACCATATATTTT
once,.,TRBV30,TRBJ2-7,CAWSVGGVGYEQYF,TGTGCCTGGAGTGTAGGGGGGGTAGGGTACGAGCAGTACTTC
.,TRBD1,TRBV19,TRBJ1-5,CASRRPGQGFQPQHF,TGTGCCAGTAGGAGGCCGGGACAGGGATTTCAGCCCCAGCATTTT
.,.,TRBV5-1,TRBJ1-4,CASSYGNEKLFF,TGCGCCAGCAGCTACGGGAATGAAAAACTGTTTTTT
.,.,TRBV6-1,TRBJ1-1,CASKGQGNSEAFF,TGTGCCAGCAAGGGGCAGGGCAACTCTGAAGCTTTCTTT
.,.,TRBV6-1,TRBJ2-7,CASSGGVVFAHEQYF,TGTGCCAGCAGTGGCGGGGTGGTTTTTGCCCACGAGCAGTACTTC
.,TRBD1,TRBV23-1,TRBJ2-2,CASSQSGRDSIYTGELFF,TGCGCCAGCAGTCAATCGGGCAGGGACAGCATCTACACCGGGGAGCTGTTTTTT
.,.,TRBV4-3,TRBJ2-6,CASSQVAADFSSGANVLTF,TGCGCCAGCAGCCAAGTGGCGGCAGATTTTAGCTCTGGGGCCAACGTCCTGACTTTC
.,.,TRBV25-1,TRBJ1-6,CASSRARGSPLHF,TGTGCCAGCAGCCGGGCCCGGGGTTCACCCCTCCACTTT
.,.,TRBV18,TRBJ2-1,CASSPIGGFTRGNEQFF,TGTGCCAGCTCACCTATAGGGGGATTTACCAGGGGCAATGAGCAGTTCTTC
.,.,TRBV6-1,TRBJ1-6,CASRGGDSYNSPLHF,TGTGCCAGCAGAGGGGGGGATTCCTATAATTCACCCCTCCACTTT
.,.,TRBV21-1,TRBJ1-4,CASSKPRDRNEKLFF,TGTGCCAGCAGCAAACCACGGGACAGGAATGAAAAACTGTTTTTT
.,.,TRBV25-1,TRBJ2-3,CASSDFGEIGQDTQYF,TGTGCCAGCAGTGATTTCGGGGAAATAGGTCAAGATACGCAGTATTTT
.,.,TRBV7-8,TRBJ1-2,CASSPSGQALKYGYTF,TGTGCCAGCAGCCCCTCCGGCCAGGCCCTTAAGTATGGCTACACCTTC
.,.,TRBV27,TRBJ2-7,CASSLSPQGEQYF,TGTGCCAGCAGTTTATCCCCCCAGGGGGAGCAGTACTTC
.,TRBD1,TRBV18,TRBJ1-1,CASSREGGRNTEAFF,TGTGCCAGCTCAAGAGAAGGGGGCAGAAACACTGAAGCTTTCTTT
.,TRBD1,TRBV7-9,TRBJ2-1,CASSLRTGGNEQFF,TGTGCCAGCAGCTTAAGGACAGGGGGCAATGAGCAGTTCTTC
.,.,TRBV4-3,TRBJ2-2,CASSSDKGPGELFF,TGCGCCAGCAGCTCCGATAAGGGGCCCGGGGAGCTGTTTTTT
.,TRBD1,TRBV28,TRBJ1-5,CASSLTGNRQPQHF,TGTGCCAGCAGCCTGACAGGGAATCGTCAGCCCCAGCATTTT
.,.,TRBV5-1,TRBJ2-5,CASSLVQGPQETQYF,TGCGCCAGCAGCTTGGTACAGGGACCCCAAGAGACCCAGTACTTC
.,TRBD2,TRBV15,TRBJ2-5,CATSRGPAGDQQETQYF,TGTGCCACCAGCAGAGGCCCGGCGGGGGATCAACAAGAGACCCAGTACTTC
.,TRBD1,TRBV18,TRBJ1-2,CASSPGTGERNGYTF,TGTGCCAGCTCACCGGGGACAGGGGAAAGGAATGGCTACACCTTC
.,TRBD2,TRBV6-6,TRBJ2-2,CASSYAGGNTGELFF,TGTGCCAGCAGTTACGCGGGGGGGAACACCGGGGAGCTGTTTTTT
.,TRBD2,TRBV5-4,TRBJ2-1,CASSDAGRNNEQFF,TGTGCCAGCAGTGATGCCGGGAGGAACAATGAGCAGTTCTTC
.,.,TRBV7-2,TRBJ2-3,CASSRGTDTQYF,TGTGCCAGCAGCAGGGGAACAGATACGCAGTATTTT
.,.,TRBV30,TRBJ1-1,CAWSVGRRTEAFF,TGTGCCTGGAGTGTGGGGCGCAGGACTGAAGCTTTCTTT
.,TRBD1,TRBV6-5,TRBJ1-1,CASSQRDRDHAFF,TGTGCCAGCAGTCAACGGGACAGGGATCACGCTTTCTTT
few,.,TRBV7-7,TRBJ2-7,CASSFFFGDEQYF,TGTGCTAGCAGCTTTTTCTTCGGTGACGAGCAGTACTTC